These 18 T cell receptor beta chains were all obtained from the same sample, sequenced in a study of cytomegalovirus exposure and HLA in healthy donors. The PCR was carried out with 60 Vbeta primers and 13 Jbeta primers. The protocol was immunoSEQ multiplex PCR, while the TCRdb copy is restricted to in-frame clones and leaves out a portion. Here the sample spans 93,000 or so clones, 76% being singletons. The sample was PBMCs. The source of these receptors is a woman aged 18-29 years in good health and CMV-seropositive.

In its sample, this clone ranks as medium-sized. V usage is TRBV2 and J usage is TRBJ1-4, with D unclear. CDR3 length: 14 residues. The V and J ends lost 4 bases and 8 bases respectively, with 14 bases between them. Germline loops: CDR1 SNHLY, CDR2 FYNNEI. The DNA for the CDR3 is TGTGCCAGCAGTGCCGCGGGGATAGGGGAAAAACTGTTTTTT. Residues: CASSAAGIGEKLFF.

This chain connects TRBV7-8 to TRBJ2-7, with a tentative D call TRBD1 (6 bases). Per the germline V gene, CDR1 is SGHVS and CDR2 is FQNEAQ. V was trimmed by 5 bases and J by 2 bases, leaving 13 bases between them. There are 14 residues in the CDR3. This chain's CDR3 is CASSPVKGAYEQYF. CDR3 nucleotide sequence: TGTGCCAGCAGCCCGGTAAAGGGGGCCTACGAGCAGTACTTC.

The chain uses TRBV5-1 and TRBJ1-3, with D perhaps TRBD1 (6 bases). The CDR3 spans 16 residues. Germline V gene lookup returns CDR1 SGHRS and CDR2 YFSETQ. V lost 0 bases and J 0 bases, leaving 10 bases between the germline ends. CDR3 DNA: TGCGCCAGCAGCTTGGGGACAGCCAACTCTGGAAACACCATATATTTT. Amino acid sequence: CASSLGTANSGNTIYF.

V gene TRBV11-2 combines with J gene TRBJ1-4; weak D call: TRBD1 (5 bases). V lost 2 bases and J lost 7, with 14 bases in between. Germline assignment: CDR1 SGHAT and CDR2 FQNNGV. The CDR3 is 15 amino acids. The CDR3 here is CASSLIWGLGEKLFF. The CDR3 DNA follows: TGTGCCAGCAGCTTAATCTGGGGACTTGGTGAAAAACTGTTTTTT.

This chain connects TRBV7-2 to TRBJ2-1; 13 nucleotides match TRBD2. V lost 0 bases to trimming and J lost 4 bases; unmatched junction nucleotides: 6. Germline V lookup: CDR1 SGHTA, CDR2 FQGNSA. This CDR3 is built from 18 residues. The DNA of the CDR3 is TGTGCCAGCAGCTTAGCTTGGGGACTAGCGGGGTCATACAATGAGCAGTTCTTC. Protein product: CASSLAWGLAGSYNEQFF.

The chain recombines TRBV5-6 with TRBJ2-6, with D possibly matching TRBD1 (6 bases). CDR3 length: 16 residues. Germline V lookup: CDR1 SGHDT, CDR2 YYEEEE. Trimming took 4 bases from V and 1 from J, leaving 12 bases between them. In DNA, the CDR3 is TGTGCCAGCAGCCTGGGGGCCAGATCTGGGGCCAACGTCCTGACTTTC. Translation: CASSLGARSGANVLTF.

This clone has just a few counts. The rearrangement uses TRBV5-1 and TRBJ2-4; 11 positions match TRBD2. The CDR3 sequence is 18 residues long. J gave up 8 bases and V 4 bases, and 17 bases lay outside the gene matches. Germline loops: CDR1 SGHRS, CDR2 YFSETQ. DNA of the CDR3: TGCGCCAGCAGCACTCCTCGGAGTAGCGGGGGGGGGTTGGACATTCAGTACTTC. Translated: CASSTPRSSGGGLDIQYF.

The chain links TRBV28 to TRBJ1-5; the D is unclear. The V and J ends lost 6 bases and 6 bases respectively, with 9 bases between them. From germline, CDR1 is MDHEN and CDR2 SYDVKM. CDR3 size: 12 residues. CDR3 DNA: TGTGCCAGCAGCTACGGAGTTCAGCCCCAGCATTTT. Protein sequence: CASSYGVQPQHF.

This clone was seen more than once but under ten times. The chain links TRBV4-1 to TRBJ1-5, with D hard to call. Trimming removed 0 bases at V and 0 bases at J, with 3 bases between. The germline gives CDR1 MGHRA, CDR2 YSYEKL. The CDR3 runs 14 residues. CDR3: CASSQDHSNQPQHF. The CDR3, as DNA: TGCGCCAGCAGCCAAGATCATAGCAATCAGCCCCAGCATTTT.

The rearrangement joins TRBV5-1 to TRBJ2-1; the match to TRBD2 covers 10 bases. Trimming cost V 3 bases and J 0 bases; bases outside gene matches: 18. There are 21 residues in the CDR3. CDR1 is SGHRS and CDR2 is YFSETQ in the germline V gene. The CDR3 sequence: CASSWPRGPGLAESSYNEQFF. As DNA, the CDR3 is TGCGCCAGCAGCTGGCCTCGGGGGCCAGGACTAGCGGAGAGCTCCTACAATGAGCAGTTCTTC.

This clone was observed a single time. CDR3: CASSRGRRLNTGELFF. The CDR3 DNA reads as TGTGCCAGCAGCCGTGGACGGCGACTAAACACCGGGGAGCTGTTTTTT. The V call is TRBV7-2, the J call TRBJ2-2; D is perhaps TRBD2 (5 bases). There are 16 residues in the CDR3. The V end was cut by 5 bases, the J end by 2 bases, with 15 bases between. Germline V gene sequence: CDR1 SGHTA, CDR2 FQGNSA. The full variable domain, in which reference TRBV7-2 and TRBJ2-2 provide the parts outside the CDR3, is GAGVSQSPSNKVTEKGKDVELRCDPISGHTALYWYRQSLGQGLEFLIYFQGNSAPDKSGLPSDRFSAERTGGSVSTLTIQRTQQEDSAVYLCASSRGRRLNTGELFFGEGSRLTVL.

The CDR3 coding sequence is TGTGCCAGCAGCTTGTCCCTGGAAGGGAGTCTATCTTATGGCTACACCTTC. Encoded protein: CASSLSLEGSLSYGYTF. This chain links TRBV5-6 with TRBJ1-2; D uncertain. CDR1 and CDR2 from the germline V gene are SGHDT and YYEEEE. The CDR3 totals 17 residues. The V end lost 1 base, the J end lost 5 bases, and 21 bases lay between the germline ends.

The V call is TRBV15, the J call TRBJ2-7; D unresolved. Trimming removed 6 bases from V and 0 bases from J, with 9 bases in between. The CDR3 is 13 residues long. Looked up from germline, CDR1 is LNHNV and CDR2 is YYDKDF (reference sequence). CDR3 bases: TGTGCCACCAGTGCGTTCTTCTCCTACGAGCAGTACTTC. It codes for CATSAFFSYEQYF.

The J gene is TRBJ2-7, the V gene TRBV5-8; 8 bases fit TRBD1. V lost 5 bases, J lost 1 base, and 2 bases stayed unmatched. Germline CDR1 reads SGHTS; CDR2 reads YDEGEE. CDR3 length equals 13 residues. The CDR3, as DNA: TGTGCCAGCAGAAGGACAGGGTCCTACGAGCAGTACTTC. Encoded protein: CASRRTGSYEQYF.

CDR3 residues: CASREINQPQHF. CDR3 in DNA: TGTGCCAGCAGGGAGATCAATCAGCCCCAGCATTTT. The rearrangement links TRBV21-1 to TRBJ1-5. TRBV21-1 is reported as a pseudogene. The CDR3 has 12 amino acids.

The chain links TRBV5-4 to TRBJ1-1, with TRBD1 matching 11 bases. The CDR3 totals 14 residues. CDR1 SGHNT and CDR2 YYREEE come from the germline V gene (reference sequence). V gave up 4 bases and J gave up 6 bases; unmatched junction bases: 5. CDR3 sequence (DNA): TGTGCCAGCAGCCCGAGGGACAGGGGGTCTGAAGCTTTCTTT. This encodes CASSPRDRGSEAFF.

On this clone: Germline and junction disagree at one end, which may indicate a read error. The chain uses TRBV28 and TRBJ2-7; 11 nucleotides line up with TRBD1. The CDR3 covers 14 residues. The germline V gene has CDR1 MDHEN and CDR2 SYDVKM. CDR3 coding DNA: TGTGCCAGCAGTTGGGGGACAGGGGGGACCGGTGTTGCTTTC. Amino acids: CASSWGTGGTGVAF.

The sample holds a few counts of this clone. The V call is TRBV4-2, the J call TRBJ2-7, with TRBD1 as a possible D gene (5 bases). Trimming removed 0 bases at V and 3 bases at J, with 9 bases between. The germline V gene encodes CDR1 LGHNA and CDR2 YNFKEQ. The CDR3 is made up of 14 amino acids. CDR3 residues: CASSQDQGGYEQYF. The CDR3 DNA reads TGTGCCAGCAGCCAAGATCAGGGCGGCTACGAGCAGTACTTC.